This is a list of T cell receptor beta chains from one sample in a study of blood T cell repertoires in COVID-19. Libraries were prepared by immunoSEQ multiplex PCR; TCRdb keeps only in-frame clonotypes and omits some of them. In the table there are over 100,000 clones, 86% of which are singletons. Material for sequencing was peripheral blood. Receptors were obtained from a woman between 65 and 79 years old with COVID-19, enrolled during active disease. Each CDR3 is given with its conserved first and last residue. A D gene is named only where the DNA matches it firmly. Only some rows state a clone size, as once, few, many or a class for expanded clones.

CDR3aa | CDR3nt | abundance | j_gene | d_gene | v_gene | len
CASSRIPLGGVRTSYEQYF | TGTGCCAGCAGCCGTATCCCGCTCGGAGGGGTCCGGACGTCCTACGAGCAGTACTTC | NA | TRBJ2-7 | NA | TRBV27 | 19
CASSGVRGQNQPQHF | TGTGCCAGCAGTGGGGTCAGGGGGCAGAATCAGCCCCAGCATTTT | NA | TRBJ1-5 | TRBD1 | TRBV2 | 15
CASSLWFSGGARNEQFF | TGTGCCAGCAGTTTATGGTTTAGCGGGGGGGCGCGGAATGAGCAGTTCTTC | NA | TRBJ2-1 | TRBD2 | TRBV27 | 17
CASSGQGKYGYTF | TGTGCCAGCAGCGGACAGGGGAAATATGGCTACACCTTC | few | TRBJ1-2 | TRBD1 | TRBV6-5 | 13
CASSLSVGGTQYF | TGTGCCAGCAGCCTAAGTGTGGGGGGGACCCAGTACTTC | NA | TRBJ2-5 | NA | TRBV3-1/TRBV3-2 | 13
CASSYVGLQETQYF | TGTGCCAGCAGTTACGTGGGACTTCAAGAGACCCAGTACTTC | NA | TRBJ2-5 | NA | TRBV6-5 | 14
CSVEAGGGPDEQYF | TGCAGCGTTGAGGCAGGGGGCGGCCCCGACGAGCAGTACTTC | once | TRBJ2-7 | TRBD1 | TRBV29-1 | 14
CASSPLGQGPSGNTIYF | TGTGCCAGCTCACCGCTTGGACAGGGGCCCTCTGGAAACACCATATATTTT | NA | TRBJ1-3 | TRBD1 | TRBV18 | 17
CASSLRLAGGKVYEQYF | TGCGCCAGCAGCTTACGACTAGCGGGGGGCAAGGTCTACGAGCAGTACTTC | NA | TRBJ2-7 | TRBD2 | TRBV5-1 | 17
CASSYASLAGGREQYF | TGTGCCAGCAGTTACGCCTCCCTAGCGGGGGGGCGTGAGCAGTACTTC | NA | TRBJ2-7 | TRBD2 | TRBV6-5 | 16
CASSRGQANTEAFF | TGTGCCAGCAGCCGGGGACAGGCCAACACTGAAGCTTTCTTT | NA | TRBJ1-1 | TRBD1 | TRBV7-2 | 14
CASSPGSAPAFF | TGTGCCAGCAGCCCGGGGTCCGCCCCAGCTTTCTTT | NA | TRBJ1-1 | NA | TRBV7-3 | 12
CASNPGLAGAGKAQYF | TGCGCCAGCAATCCGGGACTAGCGGGGGCCGGGAAGGCCCAGTACTTC | NA | TRBJ2-5 | TRBD2 | TRBV5-1 | 16
CASSSQRPGGYEQYF | TGTGCCAGCAGCTCTCAAAGGCCAGGGGGCTACGAGCAGTACTTC | NA | TRBJ2-7 | TRBD1 | TRBV3-1/TRBV3-2 | 15
CASSSGGADGETQYF | TGCGCCAGCAGTAGCGGGGGGGCCGACGGGGAGACCCAGTACTTC | many | TRBJ2-5 | TRBD2 | TRBV10-1 | 15
CASSSTGWASGGAGEQFF | TGTGCCAGCAGCTCAACCGGTTGGGCTAGCGGGGGGGCAGGAGAGCAGTTCTTC | NA | TRBJ2-1 | TRBD2 | TRBV11-3 | 18
CASSLSRGYSNQPQHF | TGTGCCAGCAGCTTGAGCCGGGGATATAGCAATCAGCCCCAGCATTTT | NA | TRBJ1-5 | NA | TRBV7-9 | 16
CASSKRTDSTDTQYF | TGTGCCAGCAGTAAAAGGACAGATAGCACAGATACGCAGTATTTT | NA | TRBJ2-3 | NA | TRBV2 | 15
CASSLYRVTGNTIYF | TGTGCCAGCAGTTTATATCGGGTTACTGGAAACACCATATATTTT | NA | TRBJ1-3 | NA | TRBV28 | 15
CASSSAILNTEAFF | TGTGCCAGCAGCTCCGCGATCTTGAACACTGAAGCTTTCTTT | few | TRBJ1-1 | NA | TRBV7-8 | 14
CASSPDGYSNQPQHF | TGTGCCAGTAGCCCTGACGGGTATAGCAATCAGCCCCAGCATTTT | NA | TRBJ1-5 | NA | TRBV19 | 15
CASSQDGGGWTDTQYF | TGTGCCAGCAGCCAAGACGGCGGGGGGTGGACAGATACGCAGTATTTT | NA | TRBJ2-3 | TRBD2 | TRBV3-1/TRBV3-2 | 16
CASSLWRGVGYTF | TGTGCCAGCAGCTTATGGAGGGGCGTCGGCTACACCTTC | once | TRBJ1-2 | NA | TRBV11-2 | 13
CASSLLAIDRGAGYTF | TGTGCCAGCAGCTTACTAGCGATAGACAGGGGGGCCGGCTACACCTTC | once | TRBJ1-2 | TRBD1 | TRBV7-2 | 16
CASSRSGTGGREEKLFF | TGCGCCAGCAGCCGGTCCGGGACAGGGGGCAGGGAGGAAAAACTGTTTTTT | NA | TRBJ1-4 | TRBD1 | TRBV5-1 | 17
CASSYSSASGVNEQFF | TGTGCCAGCAGTTACTCGAGCGCTAGCGGGGTAAATGAGCAGTTCTTC | NA | TRBJ2-1 | TRBD2 | TRBV6-5 | 16
CASSVLQGLAEAFF | TGCGCCAGCAGCGTACTACAGGGGCTGGCTGAAGCTTTCTTT | NA | TRBJ1-1 | TRBD1 | TRBV5-1 | 14
CAWSGTGGGPEAFF | TGTGCCTGGAGTGGGACAGGGGGGGGACCTGAAGCTTTCTTT | NA | TRBJ1-1 | TRBD1 | TRBV30 | 14
CASSLSKPRGWQTQYF | TGTGCCAGCAGTTTATCGAAGCCGCGGGGGTGGCAGACCCAGTACTTC | NA | TRBJ2-5 | TRBD2 | TRBV27 | 16
CASSRGDNEAFF | TGTGCCAGCAGCCGAGGGGACAATGAAGCTTTCTTT | NA | TRBJ1-1 | NA | TRBV3-1/TRBV3-2 | 12
CSVSTGGTEAFF | TGCAGCGTTTCTACAGGGGGCACTGAAGCTTTCTTT | NA | TRBJ1-1 | TRBD1 | TRBV29-1 | 12
CASSYQPGQGKDGYTF | TGTGCCAGCAGTTACCAACCGGGACAGGGAAAGGACGGCTACACCTTC | NA | TRBJ1-2 | TRBD1 | TRBV6-5 | 16
CASSLVIGAVYEQYF | TGTGCCAGCAGCTTGGTCATAGGGGCGGTCTACGAGCAGTACTTC | NA | TRBJ2-7 | NA | TRBV11-2 | 15
CASSQGGTEETQYF | TGTGCCAGCAGCCAGGGCGGTACCGAAGAGACCCAGTACTTC | once | TRBJ2-5 | NA | TRBV5-4 | 14
CASRPTSGQETQYF | TGCGCCAGCAGACCAACTAGCGGTCAAGAGACCCAGTACTTC | once | TRBJ2-5 | TRBD2 | TRBV5-1 | 14
CASSREGGFYEQYF | TGTGCCAGCAGTCGAGAAGGGGGTTTCTACGAGCAGTACTTC | NA | TRBJ2-7 | NA | TRBV11-1 | 14
CASSLSSGGGNEQFF | TGTGCCAGCAGCTTATCTAGCGGGGGGGGAAATGAGCAGTTCTTC | NA | TRBJ2-1 | TRBD2 | TRBV11-2 | 15
CASSLNGGGYNEQFF | TGTGCCAGCAGCTTAAATGGGGGAGGGTACAATGAGCAGTTCTTC | NA | TRBJ2-1 | TRBD2 | TRBV5-6 | 15
CASSPPVSLSTDTQYF | TGCGCCAGCAGCCCCCCCGTGTCCCTAAGCACAGATACGCAGTATTTT | NA | TRBJ2-3 | NA | TRBV5-1 | 16
CASSPGDGVVITEAFF | TGCGCCAGCAGCCCAGGGGACGGTGTAGTGATTACTGAAGCTTTCTTT | NA | TRBJ1-1 | NA | TRBV5-1 | 16